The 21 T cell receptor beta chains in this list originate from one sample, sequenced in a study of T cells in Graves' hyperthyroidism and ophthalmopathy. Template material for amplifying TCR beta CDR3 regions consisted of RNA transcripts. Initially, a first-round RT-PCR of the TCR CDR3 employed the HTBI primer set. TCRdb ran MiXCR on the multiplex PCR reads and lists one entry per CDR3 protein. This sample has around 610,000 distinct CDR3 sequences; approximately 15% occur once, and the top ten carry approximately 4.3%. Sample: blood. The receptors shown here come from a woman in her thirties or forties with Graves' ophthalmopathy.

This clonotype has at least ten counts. The CDR3 here is CASSQRPNQPQHF. CDR3 nucleotides: TGTGCCAGCAGCCAGCGACCGAATCAGCCCCAGCATTTT. The chain has TRBV28 and TRBJ1-5; no clear D gene. The germline gives CDR1 MDHEN, CDR2 SYDVKM. This CDR3 has 13 amino acids. The V end lost 6 bases, the J end lost 4 bases, and 10 bases lay between the germline ends.

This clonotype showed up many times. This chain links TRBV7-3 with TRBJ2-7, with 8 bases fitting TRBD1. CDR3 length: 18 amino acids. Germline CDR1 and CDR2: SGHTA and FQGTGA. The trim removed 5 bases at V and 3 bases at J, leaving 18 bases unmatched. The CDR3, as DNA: TGTGCCAGCAGCCCCCCTCGGGACAGGCTTCGCTTAGACTACGAGCAGTACTTC. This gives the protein CASSPPRDRLRLDYEQYF.

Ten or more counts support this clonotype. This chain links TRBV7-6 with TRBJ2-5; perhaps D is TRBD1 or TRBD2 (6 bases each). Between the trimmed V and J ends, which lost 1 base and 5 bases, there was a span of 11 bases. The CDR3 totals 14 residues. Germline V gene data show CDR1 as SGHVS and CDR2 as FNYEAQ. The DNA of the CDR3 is TGTGCCAGCAGCTTAGGGGGGGCTTTGGAGACCCAGTACTTC. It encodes CASSLGGALETQYF.

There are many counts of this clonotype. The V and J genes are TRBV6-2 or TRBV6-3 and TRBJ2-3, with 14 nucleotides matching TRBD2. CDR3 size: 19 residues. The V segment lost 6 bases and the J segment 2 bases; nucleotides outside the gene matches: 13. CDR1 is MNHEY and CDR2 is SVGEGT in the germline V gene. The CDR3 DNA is TGTGCCAGCAGGCCGACTAGACTAGCGGGAGGGCCGAACACAGATACGCAGTATTTT. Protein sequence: CASRPTRLAGGPNTDTQYF.

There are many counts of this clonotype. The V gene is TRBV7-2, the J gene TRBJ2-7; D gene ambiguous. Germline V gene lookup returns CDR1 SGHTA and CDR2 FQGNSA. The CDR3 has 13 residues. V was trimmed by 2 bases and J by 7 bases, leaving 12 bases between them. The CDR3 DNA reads TGTGCCAGCAGCTTACACACGGCAGTGGAGCAGTACTTC. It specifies CASSLHTAVEQYF.

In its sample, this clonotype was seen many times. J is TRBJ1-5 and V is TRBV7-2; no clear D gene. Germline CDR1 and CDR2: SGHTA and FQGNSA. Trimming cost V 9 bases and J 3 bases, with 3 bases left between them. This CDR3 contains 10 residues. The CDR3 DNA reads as TGTGCCAGGATCAATCAGCCCCAGCATTTT. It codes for CARINQPQHF.

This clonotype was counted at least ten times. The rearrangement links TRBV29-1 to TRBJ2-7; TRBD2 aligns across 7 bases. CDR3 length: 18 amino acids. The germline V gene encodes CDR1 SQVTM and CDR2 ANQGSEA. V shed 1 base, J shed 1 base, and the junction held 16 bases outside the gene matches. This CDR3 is CSVEGENLGGEGSYEQYF. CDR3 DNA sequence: TGCAGCGTTGAAGGGGAAAACCTGGGGGGGGAAGGATCCTACGAGCAGTACTTC.

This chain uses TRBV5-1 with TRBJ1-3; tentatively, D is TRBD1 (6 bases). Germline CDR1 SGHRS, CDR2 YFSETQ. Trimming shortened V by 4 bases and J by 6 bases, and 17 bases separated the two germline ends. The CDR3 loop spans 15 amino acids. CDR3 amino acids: CASSRPGHGSNTIYF. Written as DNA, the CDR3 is TGCGCCAGCAGCCGACCGGGACACGGGTCAAACACCATATATTTT. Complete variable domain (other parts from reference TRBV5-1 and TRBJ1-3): KAGVTQTPRYLIKTRGQQVTLSCSPISGHRSVSWYQQTPGQGLQFLFEYFSETQRNKGNFPGRFSGRQFSNSRSEMNVSTLELGDSALYLCASSRPGHGSNTIYFGEGSWLTVV.

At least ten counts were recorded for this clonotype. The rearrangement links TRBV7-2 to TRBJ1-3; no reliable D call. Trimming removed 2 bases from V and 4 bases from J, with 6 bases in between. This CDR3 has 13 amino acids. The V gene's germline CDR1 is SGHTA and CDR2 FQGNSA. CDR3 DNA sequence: TGTGCCAGCAGCTTAATGCAAGGAAACACCATATATTTT. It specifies CASSLMQGNTIYF.

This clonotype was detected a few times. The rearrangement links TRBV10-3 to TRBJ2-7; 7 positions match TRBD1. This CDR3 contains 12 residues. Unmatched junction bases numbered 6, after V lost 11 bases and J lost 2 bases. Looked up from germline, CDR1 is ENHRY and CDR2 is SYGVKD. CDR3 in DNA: TGTGCCGTCGGACAGGCGCCCTACGAGCAGTACTTC. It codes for CAVGQAPYEQYF.

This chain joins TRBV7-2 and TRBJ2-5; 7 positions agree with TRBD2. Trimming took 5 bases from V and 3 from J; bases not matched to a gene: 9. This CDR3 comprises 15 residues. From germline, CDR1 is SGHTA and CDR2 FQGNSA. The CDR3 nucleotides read TGTGCCAGCAGCGCAGTCGGGCGGGGGAAAGAGACCCAGTACTTC. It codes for CASSAVGRGKETQYF.

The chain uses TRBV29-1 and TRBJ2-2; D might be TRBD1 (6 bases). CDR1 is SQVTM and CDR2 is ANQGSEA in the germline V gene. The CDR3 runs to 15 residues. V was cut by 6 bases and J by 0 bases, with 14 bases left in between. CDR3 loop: CSVELTGTNTGELFF. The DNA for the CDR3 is TGCAGCGTGGAGCTGACAGGAACGAACACCGGGGAGCTGTTTTTT.

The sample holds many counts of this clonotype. DNA for the CDR3: TGTGCCAGCAGCTTCGGACAGGTCGTCTACGAGCAGTACTTC. This encodes CASSFGQVVYEQYF. The chain recombines TRBV7-6 with TRBJ2-7; TRBD1 aligns across 7 bases. The CDR3 length is 14 residues. The germline CDR1 and CDR2 sequences are SGHVS and FNYEAQ. V lost 3 bases and J lost 3; bases outside the gene matches: 5.

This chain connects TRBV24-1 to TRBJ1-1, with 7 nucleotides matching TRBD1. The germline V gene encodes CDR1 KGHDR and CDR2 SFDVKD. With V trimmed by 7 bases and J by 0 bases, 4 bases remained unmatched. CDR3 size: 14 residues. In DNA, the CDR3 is TGTGCCACCAGGGACAGGCCCATGAACACTGAAGCTTTCTTT. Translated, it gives CATRDRPMNTEAFF.

The CDR3 nucleotides are TGTGCCAGCAGTCCCTCGACGTTCGGGGTCTTGAGAAACACCATATATTTT. It encodes CASSPSTFGVLRNTIYF. This chain joins TRBV12-3 or TRBV12-4 and TRBJ1-3; D call uncertain. With 5 bases removed from V and 5 bases from J, the gap between germline ends came to 22 bases. The CDR3 is 17 amino acids.

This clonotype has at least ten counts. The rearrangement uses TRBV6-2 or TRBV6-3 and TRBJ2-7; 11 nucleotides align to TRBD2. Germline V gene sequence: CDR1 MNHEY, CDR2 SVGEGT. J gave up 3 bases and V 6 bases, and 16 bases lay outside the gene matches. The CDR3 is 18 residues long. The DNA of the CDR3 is TGTGCCAGCAGACCCGCACCGGGACTAGCGGATTCGGGCTACGAGCAGTACTTC. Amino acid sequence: CASRPAPGLADSGYEQYF.

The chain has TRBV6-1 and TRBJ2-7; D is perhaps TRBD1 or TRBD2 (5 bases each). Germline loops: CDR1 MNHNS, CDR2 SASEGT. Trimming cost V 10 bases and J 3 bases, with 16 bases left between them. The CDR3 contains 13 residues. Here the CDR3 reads CAISNGAGYEQYF. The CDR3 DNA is TGTGCCATCTCCAACGGGGCCGGCTACGAGCAGTACTTC.

The chain's CDR3 is CASSDRRQETQYF. CDR3 coding DNA: TGTGCCAGCAGCGATCGGAGACAAGAGACCCAGTACTTC. The chain carries TRBV7-9 and TRBJ2-5; D unclear. Trimming took off 5 bases at V and 2 bases at J, with 9 bases between the two ends. In germline, CDR1 is SEHNR, CDR2 FQNEAQ (reference sequence). The CDR3 has 13 residues.

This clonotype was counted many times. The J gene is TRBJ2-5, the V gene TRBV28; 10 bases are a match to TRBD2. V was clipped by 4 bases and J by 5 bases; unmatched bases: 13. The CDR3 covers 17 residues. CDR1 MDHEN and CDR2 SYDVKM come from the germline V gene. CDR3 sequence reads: CASSSSAASGGRETQYF. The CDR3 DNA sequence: TGTGCCAGCAGTTCATCCGCGGCTAGCGGGGGCCGGGAGACCCAGTACTTC. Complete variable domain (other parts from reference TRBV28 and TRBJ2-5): DVKVTQSSRYLVKRTGEKVFLECVQDMDHENMFWYRQDPGLGLRLIYFSYDVKMKEKGDIPEGYSVSREKKERFSLILESASTNQTSMYLCASSSSAASGGRETQYFGPGTRLLVL.

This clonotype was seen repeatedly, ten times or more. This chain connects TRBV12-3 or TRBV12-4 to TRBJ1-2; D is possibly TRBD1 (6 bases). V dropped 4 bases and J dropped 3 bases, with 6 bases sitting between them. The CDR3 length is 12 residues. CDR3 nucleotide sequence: TGTGCCAGCAGTTCAGGGGACTATGGCTACACCTTC. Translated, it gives CASSSGDYGYTF.

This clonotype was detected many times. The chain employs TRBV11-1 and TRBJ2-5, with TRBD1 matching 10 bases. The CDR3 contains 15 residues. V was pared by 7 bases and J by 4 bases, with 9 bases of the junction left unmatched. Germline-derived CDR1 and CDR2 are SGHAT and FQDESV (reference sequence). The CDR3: CASNPRTGGLETQYF. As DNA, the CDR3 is TGTGCCAGCAACCCGCGGACAGGGGGTTTAGAGACCCAGTACTTC. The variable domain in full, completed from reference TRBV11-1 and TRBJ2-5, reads EAEVAQSPRYKITEKSQAVAFWCDPISGHATLYWYRQILGQGPELLVQFQDESVVDDSQLPKDRFSAERLKGVDSTLKIQPAELGDSAMYLCASNPRTGGLETQYFGPGTRLLVL.